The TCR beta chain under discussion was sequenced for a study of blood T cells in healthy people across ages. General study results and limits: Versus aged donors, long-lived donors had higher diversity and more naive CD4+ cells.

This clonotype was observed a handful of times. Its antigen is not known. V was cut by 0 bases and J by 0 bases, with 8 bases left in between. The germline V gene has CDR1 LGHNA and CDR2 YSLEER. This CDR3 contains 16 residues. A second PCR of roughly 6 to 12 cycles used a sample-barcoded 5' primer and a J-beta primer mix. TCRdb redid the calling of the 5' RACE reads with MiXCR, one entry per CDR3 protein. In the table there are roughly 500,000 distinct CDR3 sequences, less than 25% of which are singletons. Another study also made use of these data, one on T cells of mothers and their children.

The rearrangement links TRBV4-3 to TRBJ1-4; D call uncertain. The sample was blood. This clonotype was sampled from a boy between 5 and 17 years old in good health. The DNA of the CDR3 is TGCGCCAGCAGCCAAGATGGGCGGGCAACTAATGAAAAACTGTTTTTT. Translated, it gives CASSQDGRATNEKLFF.